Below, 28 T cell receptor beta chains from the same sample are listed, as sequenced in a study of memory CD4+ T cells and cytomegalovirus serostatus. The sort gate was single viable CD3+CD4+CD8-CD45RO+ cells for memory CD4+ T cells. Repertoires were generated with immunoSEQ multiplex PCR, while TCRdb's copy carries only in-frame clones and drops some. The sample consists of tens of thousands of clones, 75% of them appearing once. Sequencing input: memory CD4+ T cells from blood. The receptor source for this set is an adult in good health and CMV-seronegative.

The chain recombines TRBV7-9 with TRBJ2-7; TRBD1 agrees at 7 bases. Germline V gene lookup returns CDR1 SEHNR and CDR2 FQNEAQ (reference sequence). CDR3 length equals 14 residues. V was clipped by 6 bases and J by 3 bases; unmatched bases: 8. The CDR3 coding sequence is TGTGCCAGCAGACTTGAGGGGGCGCGCTACGAGCAGTACTTC. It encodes CASRLEGARYEQYF.

In nucleotides, the CDR3 is TGTGCCAGCAGCTTAGCGATGAGCTCCTACGAGCAGTACTTC. Protein sequence: CASSLAMSSYEQYF. The chain couples TRBV7-2 to TRBJ2-7; D is ambiguous. The CDR3 has 14 residues. Germline V CDR1 and CDR2: SGHTA, FQGNSA. The V end was cut by 0 bases, the J end by 0 bases, with 6 bases between. The full variable domain, with the rest looked up from reference TRBV7-2 and TRBJ2-7, is GAGVSQSPSNKVTEKGKDVELRCDPISGHTALYWYRQSLGQGLEFLIYFQGNSAPDKSGLPSDRFSAERTGGSVSTLTIQRTQQEDSAVYLCASSLAMSSYEQYFGPGTRLTVT.

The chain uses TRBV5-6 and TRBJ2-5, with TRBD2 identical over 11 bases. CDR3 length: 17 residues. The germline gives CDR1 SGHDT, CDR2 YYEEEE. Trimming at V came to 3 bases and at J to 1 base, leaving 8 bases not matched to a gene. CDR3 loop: CASSSLRLAGSQETQYF. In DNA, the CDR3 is TGTGCCAGCAGCTCGCTTAGACTAGCGGGGAGCCAAGAGACCCAGTACTTC.

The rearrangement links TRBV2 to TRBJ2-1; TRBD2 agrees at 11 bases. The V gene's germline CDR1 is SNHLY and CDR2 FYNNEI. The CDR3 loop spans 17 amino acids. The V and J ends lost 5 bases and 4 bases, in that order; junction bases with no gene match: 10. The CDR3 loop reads CASSSVQLAGAYNEQFF. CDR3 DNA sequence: TGTGCCAGCAGTTCCGTCCAACTAGCGGGAGCTTACAATGAGCAGTTCTTC.

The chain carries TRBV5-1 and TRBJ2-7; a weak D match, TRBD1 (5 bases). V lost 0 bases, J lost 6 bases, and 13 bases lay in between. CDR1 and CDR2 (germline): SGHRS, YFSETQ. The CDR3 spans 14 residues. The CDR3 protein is CASSLDAGFREQYF. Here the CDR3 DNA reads TGCGCCAGCAGCTTGGACGCAGGGTTTCGCGAGCAGTACTTC. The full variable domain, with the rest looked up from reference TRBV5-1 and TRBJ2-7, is KAGVTQTPRYLIKTRGQQVTLSCSPISGHRSVSWYQQTPGQGLQFLFEYFSETQRNKGNFPGRFSGRQFSNSRSEMNVSTLELGDSALYLCASSLDAGFREQYFGPGTRLTVT.

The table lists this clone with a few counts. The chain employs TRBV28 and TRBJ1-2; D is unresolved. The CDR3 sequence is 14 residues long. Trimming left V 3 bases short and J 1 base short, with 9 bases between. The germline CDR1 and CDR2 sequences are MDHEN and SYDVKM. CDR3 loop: CASSFQGGNYGYTF. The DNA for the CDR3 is TGTGCCAGCAGTTTTCAAGGTGGTAACTATGGCTACACCTTC.

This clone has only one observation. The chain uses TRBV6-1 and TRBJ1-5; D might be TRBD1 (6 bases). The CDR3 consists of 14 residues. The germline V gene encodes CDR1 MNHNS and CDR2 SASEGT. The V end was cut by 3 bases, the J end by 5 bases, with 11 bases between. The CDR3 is CASSDQGNYQPQHF. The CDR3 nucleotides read TGTGCCAGCAGTGATCAGGGGAACTATCAGCCCCAGCATTTT.

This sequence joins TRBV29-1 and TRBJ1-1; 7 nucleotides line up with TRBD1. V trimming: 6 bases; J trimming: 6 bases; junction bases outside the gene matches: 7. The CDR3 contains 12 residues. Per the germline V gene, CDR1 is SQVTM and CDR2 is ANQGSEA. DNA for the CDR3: TGCAGCGTACGACAGGGCTCTTCTGAAGCTTTCTTT. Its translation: CSVRQGSSEAFF.

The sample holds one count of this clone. CDR3 in amino acids: CASRGRAGEQFF. The CDR3 DNA is TGTGCCAGTCGCGGGAGGGCGGGTGAGCAGTTCTTC. V is TRBV27 and J is TRBJ2-1; 9 nucleotides line up with TRBD2. Germline CDR1 reads MNHEY; CDR2 reads SMNVEV (reference sequence). The trim removed 9 bases at V and 9 bases at J, leaving 6 bases unmatched. The CDR3 is 12 residues long.

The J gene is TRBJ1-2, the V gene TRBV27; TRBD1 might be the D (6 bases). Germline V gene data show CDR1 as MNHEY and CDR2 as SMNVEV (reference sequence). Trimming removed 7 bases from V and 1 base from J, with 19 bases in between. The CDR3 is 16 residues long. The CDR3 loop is CASTLSTGTSNYGYTF. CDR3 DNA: TGTGCCAGCACCCTATCCACAGGGACTAGTAACTATGGCTACACCTTC.

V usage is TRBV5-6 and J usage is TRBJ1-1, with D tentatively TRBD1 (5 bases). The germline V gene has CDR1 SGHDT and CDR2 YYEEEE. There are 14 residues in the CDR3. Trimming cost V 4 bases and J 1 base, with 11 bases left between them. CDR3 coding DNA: TGTGCCAGCAGCCACCCTACAGGGAACACTGAAGCTTTCTTT. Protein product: CASSHPTGNTEAFF.

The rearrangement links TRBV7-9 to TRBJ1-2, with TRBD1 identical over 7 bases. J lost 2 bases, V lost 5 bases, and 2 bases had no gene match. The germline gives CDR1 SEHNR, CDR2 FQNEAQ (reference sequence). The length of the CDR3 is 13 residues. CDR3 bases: TGTGCCAGCAGCCCACAGGGGAACTATGGCTACACCTTC. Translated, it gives CASSPQGNYGYTF.

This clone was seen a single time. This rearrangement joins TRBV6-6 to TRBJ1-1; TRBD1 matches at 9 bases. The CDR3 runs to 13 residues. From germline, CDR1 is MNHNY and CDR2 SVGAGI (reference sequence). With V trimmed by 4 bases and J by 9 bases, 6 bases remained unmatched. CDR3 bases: TGTGCCAGCAGTTCAGGACAGGGGCTTAAAGCTTTCTTT. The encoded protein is CASSSGQGLKAFF.

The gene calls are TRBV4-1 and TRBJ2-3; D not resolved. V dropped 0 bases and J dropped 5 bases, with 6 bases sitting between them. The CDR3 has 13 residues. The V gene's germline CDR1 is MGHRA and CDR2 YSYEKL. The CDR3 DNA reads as TGCGCCAGCAGCCAAGAGTTGATAGATACGCAGTATTTT. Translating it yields CASSQELIDTQYF.

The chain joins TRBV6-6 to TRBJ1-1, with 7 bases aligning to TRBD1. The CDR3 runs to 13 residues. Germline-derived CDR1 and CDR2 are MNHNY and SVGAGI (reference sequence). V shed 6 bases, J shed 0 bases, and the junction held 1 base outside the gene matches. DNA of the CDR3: TGTGCCAGCAGGACAGGGATGAACACTGAAGCTTTCTTT. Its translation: CASRTGMNTEAFF.

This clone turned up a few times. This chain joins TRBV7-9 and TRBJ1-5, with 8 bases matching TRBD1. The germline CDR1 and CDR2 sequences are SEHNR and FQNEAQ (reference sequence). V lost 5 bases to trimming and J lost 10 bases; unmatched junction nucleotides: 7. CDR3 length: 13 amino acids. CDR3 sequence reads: CASSPTGERPQHF. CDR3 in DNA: TGTGCCAGCAGCCCGACAGGGGAGCGTCCCCAGCATTTT. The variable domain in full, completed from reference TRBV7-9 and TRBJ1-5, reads DTGVSQNPRHKITKRGQNVTFRCDPISEHNRLYWYRQTLGQGPEFLTYFQNEAQLEKSRLLSDRFSAERPKGSFSTLEIQRTEQGDSAMYLCASSPTGERPQHFGDGTRLSIL.

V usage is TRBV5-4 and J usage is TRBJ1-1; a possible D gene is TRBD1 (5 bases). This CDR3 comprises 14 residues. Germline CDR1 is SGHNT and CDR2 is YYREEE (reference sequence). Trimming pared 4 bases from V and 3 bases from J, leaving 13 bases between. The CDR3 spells CASSGGRVYTEAFF. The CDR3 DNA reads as TGTGCCAGCAGCGGGGGTAGAGTTTACACTGAAGCTTTCTTT.

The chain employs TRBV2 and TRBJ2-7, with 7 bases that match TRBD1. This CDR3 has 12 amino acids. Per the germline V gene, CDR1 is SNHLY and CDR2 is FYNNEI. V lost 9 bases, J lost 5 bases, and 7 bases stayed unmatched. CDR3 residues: CASQGVLNEQYF. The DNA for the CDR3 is TGTGCCAGTCAGGGGGTTCTTAACGAGCAGTACTTC.

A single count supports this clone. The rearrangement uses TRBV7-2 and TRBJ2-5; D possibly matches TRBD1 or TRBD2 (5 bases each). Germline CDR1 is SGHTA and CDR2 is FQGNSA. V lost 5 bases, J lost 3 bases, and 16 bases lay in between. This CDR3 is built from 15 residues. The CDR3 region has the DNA TGTGCCAGCAGCCAACAAGGGACGGGAAAAGAGACCCAGTACTTC. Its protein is CASSQQGTGKETQYF.

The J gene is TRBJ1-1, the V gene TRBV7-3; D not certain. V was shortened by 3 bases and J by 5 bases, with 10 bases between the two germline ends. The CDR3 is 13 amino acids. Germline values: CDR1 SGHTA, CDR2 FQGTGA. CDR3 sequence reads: CASSFSTETEAFF. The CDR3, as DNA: TGTGCCAGCAGCTTTTCGACGGAGACTGAAGCTTTCTTT.

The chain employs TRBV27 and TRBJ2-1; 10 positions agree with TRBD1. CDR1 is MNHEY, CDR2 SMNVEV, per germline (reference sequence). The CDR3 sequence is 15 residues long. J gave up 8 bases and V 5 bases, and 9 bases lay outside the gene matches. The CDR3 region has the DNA TGTGCCAGCAGTACCGCGGGACAGGGGTGGGATGAGCAGTTCTTC. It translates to CASSTAGQGWDEQFF.

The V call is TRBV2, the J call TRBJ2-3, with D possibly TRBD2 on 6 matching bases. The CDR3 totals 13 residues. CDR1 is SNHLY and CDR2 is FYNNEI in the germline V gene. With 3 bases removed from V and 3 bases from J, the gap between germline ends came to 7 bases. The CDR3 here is CASSDGGTDTQYF. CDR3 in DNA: TGTGCCAGCAGTGATGGGGGGACAGATACGCAGTATTTT.

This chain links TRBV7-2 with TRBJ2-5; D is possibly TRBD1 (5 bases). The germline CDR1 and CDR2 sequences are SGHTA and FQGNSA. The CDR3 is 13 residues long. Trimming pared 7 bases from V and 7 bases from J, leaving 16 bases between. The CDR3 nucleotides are TGTGCCAGCACCCTAAACCAGGGATTGACCCAGTACTTC. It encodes CASTLNQGLTQYF.

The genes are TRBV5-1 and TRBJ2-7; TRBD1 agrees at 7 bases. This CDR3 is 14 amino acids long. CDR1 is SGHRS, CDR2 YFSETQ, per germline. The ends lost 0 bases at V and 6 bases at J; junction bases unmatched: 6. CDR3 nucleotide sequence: TGCGCCAGCAGCTTGGGACAGGGTAGGAGCGAGCAGTACTTC. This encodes CASSLGQGRSEQYF.

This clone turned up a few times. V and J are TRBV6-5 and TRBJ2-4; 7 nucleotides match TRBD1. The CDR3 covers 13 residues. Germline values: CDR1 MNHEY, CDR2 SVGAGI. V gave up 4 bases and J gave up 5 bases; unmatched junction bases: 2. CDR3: CASSWTGQNIQYF. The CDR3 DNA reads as TGTGCCAGCAGTTGGACAGGACAAAACATTCAGTACTTC.

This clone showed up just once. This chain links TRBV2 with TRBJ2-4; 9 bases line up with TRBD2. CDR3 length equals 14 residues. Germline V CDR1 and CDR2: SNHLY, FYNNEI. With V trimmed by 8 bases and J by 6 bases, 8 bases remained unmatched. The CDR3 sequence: CASGRGGAINIQYF. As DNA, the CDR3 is TGTGCCAGCGGGCGGGGGGGCGCAATAAACATTCAGTACTTC.

In DNA form, the CDR3 reads TGTGCCAGCTCACCGGGGACAAGGAATTCACCCCTCCACTTT. Its protein is CASSPGTRNSPLHF. V is TRBV18 and J is TRBJ1-6; a possible D gene is TRBD1 (6 bases). In germline, CDR1 is KGHSH, CDR2 LQKENI. Trimming removed 3 bases from V and 7 bases from J, with 10 bases in between. This CDR3 has 14 residues. The full variable domain, in which reference TRBV18 and TRBJ1-6 provide the parts outside the CDR3, is NAGVMQNPRHLVRRRGQEARLRCSPMKGHSHVYWYRQLPEEGLKFMVYLQKENIIDESGMPKERFSAEFPKEGPSILRIQQVVRGDSAAYFCASSPGTRNSPLHFGNGTRLTVT.

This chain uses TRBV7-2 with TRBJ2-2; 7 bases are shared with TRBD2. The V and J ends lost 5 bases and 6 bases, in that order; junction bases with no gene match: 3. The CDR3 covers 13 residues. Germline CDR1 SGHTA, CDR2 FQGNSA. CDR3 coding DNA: TGTGCCAGCAGCCCGGGAGGACCCGGGGAGCTGTTTTTT. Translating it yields CASSPGGPGELFF.